The 11 T cell receptor beta chains in this list originate from one sample, sequenced in a study of T cell responses to AZD1222 COVID-19 vaccine. The repertoire was sequenced with immunoSEQ multiplex PCR; TCRdb's copy has only in-frame clones and lacks some. The table lists about 100,000 clones, 70% to 90% of them singletons. Here the sequenced sample was peripheral blood, taken 28 days after the second AZD1222 dose. The receptors come from an adult who received the AZD1222 COVID-19 vaccine.

The chain links TRBV3-1 (or the pseudogene TRBV3-2) to TRBJ1-2; no clear D. This CDR3 has 15 residues. Germline CDR1 LGHDT, CDR2 YNNKEL (reference sequence). Trimming removed 1 base from V and 1 base from J, with 10 bases in between. The CDR3, as DNA: TGTGCCAGCAGCCAAGGGACTGTGGTTAACTATGGCTACACCTTC. As protein: CASSQGTVVNYGYTF.

The chain couples TRBV10-3 to TRBJ1-1; tentative D call: TRBD1 (6 bases). The CDR3 covers 15 residues. Germline V gene data show CDR1 as ENHRY and CDR2 as SYGVKD. The V and J ends lost 0 bases and 4 bases respectively, with 12 bases between them. CDR3: CAISESVRGATEAFF. The CDR3 nucleotides read TGTGCCATCAGTGAGTCCGTCCGGGGGGCCACTGAAGCTTTCTTT.

The chain is built from TRBV5-4 and TRBJ2-5; 12 bases align to TRBD1. V lost 7 bases and J lost 4; bases outside the gene matches: 8. The CDR3 spans 15 residues. Germline-derived CDR1 and CDR2 are SGHNT and YYREEE (reference sequence). CDR3 sequence reads: CASWPRDRGPETQYF. The CDR3 DNA is TGTGCCAGCTGGCCCCGGGACAGGGGGCCAGAGACCCAGTACTTC.

The chain is built from TRBV29-1 and TRBJ1-3; no clear D gene. V was clipped by 5 bases and J by 0 bases, with 14 bases between them. This CDR3 is 15 amino acids long. Germline V gene sequence: CDR1 SQVTM, CDR2 ANQGSEA. The CDR3 spells CSVSSSTDSGNTIYF. The CDR3 bases are TGCAGCGTTTCATCTAGTACAGACTCTGGAAACACCATATATTTT. The full variable domain, its missing parts supplied by reference TRBV29-1 and TRBJ1-3, is SAVISQKPSRDICQRGTSLTIQCQVDSQVTMMFWYRQQPGQSLTLIATANQGSEATYESGFVIDKFPISRPNLTFSTLTVSNMSPEDSSIYLCSVSSSTDSGNTIYFGEGSWLTVV.

This clone appeared once. At one of its ends the junction is not consistent with the germline gene, which may arise from a read error. The chain recombines TRBV7-9 with TRBJ2-1; perhaps D is TRBD1 or TRBD2 (5 bases each). Germline CDR1 is SEHNR and CDR2 is FQNEAQ (reference sequence). The CDR3 spans 12 residues. The CDR3 DNA follows: TGTGCCAGCACCTCCACCTTGGGGGTCCCTCTCTTC. This encodes CASTSTLGVPLF.

V and J are TRBV9 and TRBJ1-6, with TRBD1 matching over 7 bases. Germline V lookup: CDR1 SGDLS, CDR2 YYNGEE. This CDR3 region has 14 residues. Trimming cost V 7 bases and J 0 bases; bases outside gene matches: 1. CDR3 nucleotide sequence: TGTGCCAGCGGGACAGACTCCTATAATTCACCCCTCCACTTT. Translated, it gives CASGTDSYNSPLHF.

CDR3 sequence reads: CASSLGAPTGAYNEQFF. CDR3 nucleotide sequence: TGCGCCAGCAGCTTGGGGGCTCCAACGGGAGCCTACAATGAGCAGTTCTTC. The chain links TRBV5-1 to TRBJ2-1; TRBD2 is a possible D gene (6 bases). Germline V gene sequence: CDR1 SGHRS, CDR2 YFSETQ. The V and J ends lost 0 bases and 2 bases respectively, with 15 bases between them. This CDR3 is 17 amino acids long.

This clone was detected only once. This rearrangement joins TRBV2 to TRBJ1-2; D call uncertain. The germline gives CDR1 SNHLY, CDR2 FYNNEI. This CDR3 spans 13 amino acids. V was pared by 0 bases and J by 6 bases, with 8 bases between. DNA of the CDR3: TGTGCCAGCAGTGAAGCGCGGGGTGATGGCTACACCTTC. Its translation: CASSEARGDGYTF.

The J gene is TRBJ2-2, the V gene TRBV7-3; 8 bases map to TRBD2. J gave up 4 bases and V 1 base, and 5 bases lay outside the gene matches. The CDR3 has 16 amino acids. Per the germline V gene, CDR1 is SGHTA and CDR2 is FQGTGA. The CDR3 region has the DNA TGTGCCAGCAGCTTAAACGGGGGGGCGACCACCGGGGAGCTGTTTTTT. It encodes CASSLNGGATTGELFF.

A single count supports this clone. V is TRBV28 and J is TRBJ2-7; D gene unclear. Germline CDR1 and CDR2: MDHEN and SYDVKM. Between the trimmed V and J ends, which lost 5 bases and 4 bases, there was a span of 12 bases. This CDR3 is 13 amino acids long. Here the CDR3 DNA reads TGTGCCAGCAGTATCTCCCTCGGGTACGAGCAGTACTTC. This codes for CASSISLGYEQYF.

This clone has only a few counts. The chain uses TRBV5-1 and TRBJ1-4; D is ambiguous. Germline assignment: CDR1 SGHRS and CDR2 YFSETQ. The V gene lost 3 bases and the J gene lost 7 bases, with 16 bases spanning the gap. The CDR3 has 15 residues. The CDR3 region has the DNA TGCGCCAGCAGCTCAGACGGGGTCGGCGTTGAAAAACTGTTTTTT. The encoded protein is CASSSDGVGVEKLFF.